Listed below are T cell receptor beta chains from one sample, sequenced in a study of T cell responses to AZD1222 COVID-19 vaccine. Method: immunoSEQ multiplex PCR; TCRdb's copy keeps in-frame clones and lacks some. The sample shows tens of thousands of clones, around 86% of them seen only once. The sequencing here drew on peripheral blood, taken on day 0 of AZD1222 vaccination. All receptors come from an adult in good health. Both conserved end residues are part of each CDR3. A D gene is named only where the DNA matches it firmly. Not every row has a clone size; where given, it reads once, few, many or a size class.

D gene: TRBD1
V gene: TRBV3-1/TRBV3-2
clone size: .
J gene: TRBJ1-2
CDR3 DNA: TGTGCCAGCAGCCCCGGACAGGGGAACTATGGCTACACCTTC
CDR3 protein: CASSPGQGNYGYTF

D gene: TRBD2
V gene: TRBV5-1
clone size: once
J gene: TRBJ2-5
CDR3 DNA: TGCGCCAGCAGGAACGTCCGGGGGGAGGAGACCCAGTACTTC
CDR3 protein: CASRNVRGEETQYF

D gene: .
V gene: TRBV5-8
clone size: .
J gene: TRBJ2-5
CDR3 DNA: TGTGCCAGCAGCAACGCTGGCCTCCAAGAGACCCAGTACTTC
CDR3 protein: CASSNAGLQETQYF

D gene: .
V gene: TRBV9
clone size: .
J gene: TRBJ2-5
CDR3 DNA: TGTGCCAGCAGCGGCCTAGACCAAGAGACCCAGTACTTC
CDR3 protein: CASSGLDQETQYF

D gene: .
V gene: TRBV10-3
clone size: .
J gene: TRBJ2-7
CDR3 DNA: TGTGCCATCAGTGAGGGGGATCCGCGGCAGTACTTC
CDR3 protein: CAISEGDPRQYF

D gene: .
V gene: TRBV4-2
clone size: .
J gene: TRBJ2-3
CDR3 DNA: TGTGCCAGCAGCCGTTTGTCAACTAGCACAGATACGCAGTATTTT
CDR3 protein: CASSRLSTSTDTQYF

D gene: .
V gene: TRBV3-1/TRBV3-2
clone size: .
J gene: TRBJ2-3
CDR3 DNA: TGTGCCAGCAGCCAAACATCAGGTACCACAGATACGCAGTATTTT
CDR3 protein: CASSQTSGTTDTQYF

D gene: .
V gene: TRBV7-2
clone size: .
J gene: TRBJ2-7
CDR3 DNA: TGTGCCAGCAGCCAGTTGCTGATGGCGGACTACGGGCAGTACTTC
CDR3 protein: CASSQLLMADYGQYF

D gene: .
V gene: TRBV10-2
clone size: .
J gene: TRBJ2-2
CDR3 DNA: TGCGCCAGCAGTGGGCTCTCCCCAAGGAACACCGGGGAGCTGTTTTTT
CDR3 protein: CASSGLSPRNTGELFF

D gene: .
V gene: TRBV19
clone size: .
J gene: TRBJ1-2
CDR3 DNA: TGTGCCTGTTCCCGTCACACCCGGGACTATGGCTACACCTTC
CDR3 protein: CACSRHTRDYGYTF

D gene: .
V gene: TRBV4-1
clone size: .
J gene: TRBJ2-7
CDR3 DNA: TGCGCCAGCAGCCAAGATCTTTTCGGACAGTCCTACGAGCAGTACTTC
CDR3 protein: CASSQDLFGQSYEQYF

D gene: .
V gene: TRBV2
clone size: .
J gene: TRBJ2-2
CDR3 DNA: TGTGCCAGCAGACTAGAGGCTCTGGAGGGCGGGGAGCTGTTTTTT
CDR3 protein: CASRLEALEGGELFF

D gene: TRBD1
V gene: TRBV5-1
clone size: .
J gene: TRBJ1-2
CDR3 DNA: TGCGCCAGCAGGACAGGGGAGGATGGCTACACCTTC
CDR3 protein: CASRTGEDGYTF

D gene: .
V gene: TRBV4-2
clone size: .
J gene: TRBJ2-5
CDR3 DNA: TGTGCCAGCAGCCAAGATGATGGGCAAGAGACCCAGTACTTC
CDR3 protein: CASSQDDGQETQYF

D gene: .
V gene: TRBV2
clone size: .
J gene: TRBJ2-5
CDR3 DNA: TGTGCCAGCAGTGACGTGGCAGGGCAGGAGACCCAGTACTTC
CDR3 protein: CASSDVAGQETQYF

D gene: .
V gene: TRBV18
clone size: .
J gene: TRBJ1-3
CDR3 DNA: TGTGCCAGCTCACCCCGTGGGGGATCCAGTCCTGGAAACACCATATATTTT
CDR3 protein: CASSPRGGSSPGNTIYF

D gene: .
V gene: TRBV6-2/TRBV6-3
clone size: .
J gene: TRBJ1-5
CDR3 DNA: TGTGCCAGCAGTTACAATCGCAATCAGCCCCAGCATTTT
CDR3 protein: CASSYNRNQPQHF

D gene: .
V gene: TRBV29-1
clone size: .
J gene: TRBJ1-1
CDR3 DNA: TGCAGCGTTGAAATCGGTGTCAGCGTAAACACTGAAGCTTTCTTT
CDR3 protein: CSVEIGVSVNTEAFF

D gene: .
V gene: TRBV6-5
clone size: .
J gene: TRBJ1-5
CDR3 DNA: TGTGCCAGCGCTTTCTCAAGCAATCAGCCCCAGCATTTT
CDR3 protein: CASAFSSNQPQHF

D gene: TRBD1
V gene: TRBV14
clone size: medium-sized
J gene: TRBJ2-1
CDR3 DNA: TGTGCCAGCAGCCAAATCCCGGGACAGGGGGACAATGAGCAGTTCTTC
CDR3 protein: CASSQIPGQGDNEQFF

D gene: .
V gene: TRBV12-3/TRBV12-4
clone size: few
J gene: TRBJ1-5
CDR3 DNA: TGTGCCAGCAGTTTAGACAATCAGCCCCAGCATTTT
CDR3 protein: CASSLDNQPQHF

D gene: TRBD2
V gene: TRBV28
clone size: .
J gene: TRBJ2-7
CDR3 DNA: TGTGCCAGCGGGGTAGCGGGAACATCCTACGAGCAGTACTTC
CDR3 protein: CASGVAGTSYEQYF

D gene: .
V gene: TRBV30
clone size: .
J gene: TRBJ2-7
CDR3 DNA: TGTGCCTGGAGGGCCGGGGGAGGCGAGCAGTACTTC
CDR3 protein: CAWRAGGGEQYF